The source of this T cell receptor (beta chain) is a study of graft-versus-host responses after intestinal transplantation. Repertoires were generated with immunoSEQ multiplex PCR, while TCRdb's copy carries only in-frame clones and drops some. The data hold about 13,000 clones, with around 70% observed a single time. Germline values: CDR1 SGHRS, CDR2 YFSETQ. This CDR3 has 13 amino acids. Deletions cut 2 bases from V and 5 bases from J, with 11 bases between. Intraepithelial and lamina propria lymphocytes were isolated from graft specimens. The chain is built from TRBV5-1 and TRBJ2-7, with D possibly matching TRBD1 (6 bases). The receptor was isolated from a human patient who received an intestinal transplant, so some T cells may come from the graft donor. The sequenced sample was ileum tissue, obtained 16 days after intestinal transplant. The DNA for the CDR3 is TGCGCCAGCAGCTTCCGGGACATCAACGAGCAGTACTTC. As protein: CASSFRDINEQYF.